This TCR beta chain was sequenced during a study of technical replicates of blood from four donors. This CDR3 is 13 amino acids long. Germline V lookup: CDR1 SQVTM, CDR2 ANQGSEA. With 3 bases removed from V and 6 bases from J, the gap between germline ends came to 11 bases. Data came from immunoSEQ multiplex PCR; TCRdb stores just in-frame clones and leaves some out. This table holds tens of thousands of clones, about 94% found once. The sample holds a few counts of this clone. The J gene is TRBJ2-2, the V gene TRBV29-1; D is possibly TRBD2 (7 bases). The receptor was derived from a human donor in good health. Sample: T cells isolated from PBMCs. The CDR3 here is CSVDGGRAGELFF. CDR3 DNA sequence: TGCAGCGTTGACGGGGGGCGAGCCGGGGAGCTGTTTTTT.